Listed below are T cell receptor beta chains from one sample, sequenced in a study of T cell repertoires in cytomegalovirus infection. Each CDR3 protein gets one entry after TCRdb re-called the reads with MiXCR. There are 310,000 or so distinct CDR3 sequences in the sample; roughly a quarter occur only once, and over 11% lies in the top ten. Sequenced sample: PBMCs. Receptors were obtained from a human donor in good health (CMV status not recorded). Some clones in this sample may be carry-over from other donors' samples. CDR3s include the opening cysteine and the closing phenylalanine or tryptophan. A D gene is named only where the DNA matches it firmly. Rows may omit the clone size; those that give it use once, few, many or a size class.

>few|.|15|TRBV7-2|TRBJ2-1
CASSLGLPQYNEQFF
TGTGCCAGCAGCTTAGGTCTCCCCCAATACAATGAGCAGTTCTTC
>.|.|16|TRBV7-2|TRBJ1-5
CASSLVSGQTNQPQHF
TGTGCCAGCAGCTTAGTTTCCGGACAGACAAATCAGCCCCAGCATTTT
>few|TRBD2|16|TRBV2|TRBJ2-3
CASNGLAGGPGDTQYF
TGTGCCAGCAACGGACTAGCGGGGGGGCCCGGAGATACGCAGTATTTT
>many|TRBD2|17|TRBV7-2|TRBJ2-4
CASSLVGGRFAKNIQYF
TGTGCCAGCAGCTTAGTAGGCGGGAGGTTTGCCAAAAACATTCAGTACTTC
>many|.|14|TRBV15|TRBJ1-2
CATSRGALARGYTF
TGTGCCACCAGCAGAGGGGCTTTAGCTCGGGGCTACACCTTC
>few|.|12|TRBV11-2|TRBJ1-1
CASSLVGSEAFF
TGTGCCAGCAGCTTAGTGGGCAGTGAAGCTTTCTTT
>.|.|19|TRBV6-6|TRBJ2-5
CASSYSNFPGREFQETQYF
TGTGCCAGCAGTTACTCGAACTTTCCGGGGAGAGAGTTCCAAGAGACCCAGTACTTC
>few|.|11|TRBV20-1|TRBJ2-1
CSASDNNEQFF
TGCAGTGCTAGTGACAACAATGAGCAGTTCTTC
>few|TRBD2|12|TRBV29-1|TRBJ2-1
CSVESGVDEQFF
TGCAGCGTTGAAAGCGGGGTGGATGAGCAGTTCTTC
>few|.|14|TRBV6-2/TRBV6-3|TRBJ2-1
CASSYSGGGNEQFF
TGTGCCAGCAGTTACTCGGGGGGAGGCAATGAGCAGTTCTTC
>many|TRBD2|16|TRBV14|TRBJ2-1
CASSSQLAQRDNEQFF
TGTGCCAGCAGCTCCCAACTAGCGCAGAGAGACAATGAGCAGTTCTTC
>.|.|15|TRBV27|TRBJ2-5
CASSLTGLLQETQYF
TGTGCCAGCAGTTTGACGGGACTTCTCCAAGAGACCCAGTACTTC
>.|TRBD1|13|TRBV28|TRBJ2-3
CASSRTGVDTQYF
TGTGCCAGCAGTCGAACAGGGGTAGATACGCAGTATTTT
>.|TRBD2|17|TRBV11-2|TRBJ2-2
CASSSGLAGTNTGELFF
TGTGCCAGCAGCTCCGGACTAGCGGGAACGAACACCGGGGAGCTGTTTTTT
>many|.|14|TRBV12-3/TRBV12-4|TRBJ1-1
CATKGGQVYTEAFF
TGTGCCACCAAGGGAGGGCAGGTTTACACTGAAGCTTTCTTT
>once|TRBD1|16|TRBV5-1|TRBJ2-3
CASSKLPGQVEDTQYF
TGCGCCAGCAGCAAGCTACCGGGACAGGTGGAAGATACGCAGTATTTT
>once|.|15|TRBV2|TRBJ2-2
CASTREGANTGELFF
TGTGCCAGCACCCGAGAGGGGGCGAACACCGGGGAGCTGTTTTTT
>many|TRBD1|15|TRBV7-2|TRBJ2-7
CASSLAGTDPYEQYF
TGTGCCAGCAGCTTAGCAGGGACAGATCCCTACGAGCAGTACTTC
>.|.|13|TRBV29-1|TRBJ1-1
CSVVYRLNTEAFF
TGCAGCGTTGTTTACAGGCTGAACACTGAAGCTTTCTTT
>.|.|16|TRBV25-1|TRBJ2-4
CASRDGLGLAKNIQYF
TGTGCCAGCAGGGATGGACTGGGACTAGCCAAAAACATTCAGTACTTC
>few|.|15|TRBV6-6|TRBJ2-2
CASSYGGDNTGELFF
TGTGCCAGCAGTTACGGAGGGGATAACACCGGGGAGCTGTTTTTT
>.|.|13|TRBV20-1|TRBJ1-3
CSAREDVRNTIYF
TGCAGTGCTAGAGAGGACGTGCGAAACACCATATATTTT
>few|TRBD2|14|TRBV20-1|TRBJ2-1
CSARTSGVYNEQFF
TGCAGTGCCAGGACTAGCGGGGTGTACAATGAGCAGTTCTTC
>.|.|18|TRBV2|TRBJ2-1
CASSDFFRDTPRSDEQFF
TGTGCCAGCAGTGATTTTTTCCGGGACACCCCCCGTTCGGATGAGCAGTTCTTC
>many|TRBD1|13|TRBV6-1|TRBJ1-5
CASSDRGRQPQHF
TGTGCCAGCAGTGACAGGGGGCGGCAGCCCCAGCATTTT
>few|.|14|TRBV19|TRBJ1-5
CASSIGGQDQPQHF
TGTGCCAGTAGTATCGGGGGTCAGGATCAGCCCCAGCATTTT
>many|.|12|TRBV7-2|TRBJ1-5
CASSILGQPQHF
TGTGCCAGCAGCATCTTAGGGCAGCCCCAGCATTTT
>many|.|14|TRBV19|TRBJ1-6
CASSIRSSRSPLHF
TGTGCCAGTAGTATTAGGTCCAGTAGATCACCCCTCCACTTT
>.|TRBD1|15|TRBV6-1|TRBJ2-7
CASVPTGGNYYEQYF
TGTGCCAGCGTCCCTACAGGGGGAAACTACTACGAGCAGTACTTC
>few|.|13|TRBV28|TRBJ1-2
CASSLIGVYGYTF
TGTGCCAGCAGTTTGATTGGGGTCTATGGCTACACCTTC
>.|.|15|TRBV19|TRBJ1-1
CASRWSPGKDTEAFF
TGTGCCAGTAGATGGTCGCCAGGGAAGGACACTGAAGCTTTCTTT
>.|TRBD1|16|TRBV6-2/TRBV6-3|TRBJ2-2
CASSYPTGSHTGELFF
TGTGCCAGCAGTTACCCGACAGGGTCCCACACCGGGGAGCTGTTTTTT
>many|.|13|TRBV29-1|TRBJ2-7
CSVAQAFSYEQYF
TGCAGCGTCGCCCAGGCTTTTTCCTACGAGCAGTACTTC
>.|.|12|TRBV28|TRBJ1-1
CASSPPGLKAFF
TGTGCCAGCAGTCCTCCGGGACTCAAAGCTTTCTTT
>.|.|11|TRBV20-1|TRBJ1-1
CSVREPTEAFF
TGCAGTGTGAGGGAGCCCACTGAAGCTTTCTTT
>many|TRBD1|15|TRBV7-6|TRBJ1-1
CASSLGTGWSTEAFF
TGTGCCAGCAGCTTAGGGACAGGGTGGAGTACTGAAGCTTTCTTT
>many|.|15|TRBV7-2|TRBJ1-2
CASSHTRRPDIGYTF
TGTGCCAGCAGCCACACCAGGCGGCCAGATATTGGCTACACCTTC
>many|.|13|TRBV6-2/TRBV6-3|TRBJ1-1
CASSYELNTEAFF
TGTGCCAGCAGTTACGAGCTGAACACTGAAGCTTTCTTT
>.|.|17|TRBV7-2|TRBJ1-1
CASSLVILRQKNTEAFF
TGTGCCAGCAGCTTAGTTATATTAAGGCAGAAGAACACTGAAGCTTTCTTT
>few|TRBD2|17|TRBV11-2|TRBJ2-5
CASSLDRELAGGETQYF
TGTGCCAGCAGCTTAGATCGAGAGCTAGCGGGGGGGGAGACCCAGTACTTC
>many|.|12|TRBV6-2/TRBV6-3|TRBJ1-5
CASTRNNQPQHF
TGTGCCAGCACCAGAAACAATCAGCCCCAGCATTTT
>many|.|12|TRBV30|TRBJ2-1
CAWSDRANEQFF
TGTGCCTGGAGTGACAGGGCAAATGAGCAGTTCTTC
>.|.|12|TRBV2|TRBJ1-4
CASSEQKEKLFF
TGTGCCAGCAGTGAACAGAAAGAAAAACTGTTTTTT
>few|.|14|TRBV7-9|TRBJ1-2
CASSQGGGAYGYTF
TGTGCCAGCAGTCAAGGGGGGGGCGCCTATGGCTACACCTTC
>few|TRBD1|14|TRBV9|TRBJ2-2
CASRLTGSTGELFF
TGTGCCAGCAGGCTGACAGGGAGCACCGGGGAGCTGTTTTTT
>.|.|12|TRBV6-8|TRBJ2-1
CASSPPLGEQFF
TGTGCCAGCAGCCCCCCTCTGGGTGAGCAGTTCTTC
>many|TRBD2|18|TRBV7-2|TRBJ2-5
CASSLPAKTSGRDETQYF
TGTGCCAGCAGCTTGCCAGCAAAGACTAGCGGGAGGGACGAGACCCAGTACTTC
>many|.|15|TRBV7-8|TRBJ2-1
CASSPAPPRGNEQFF
TGTGCCAGCAGCCCAGCCCCTCCTCGGGGGAATGAGCAGTTCTTC
>once|TRBD1|15|TRBV9|TRBJ1-3
CASSPTGTRGNTIYF
TGTGCCAGCAGTCCGACAGGGACGCGTGGAAACACCATATATTTT
>many|.|14|TRBV7-3|TRBJ1-6
CASSKDSYNSPLHF
TGTGCCAGCAGTAAGGATTCCTATAATTCACCCCTCCACTTT
>few|.|16|TRBV11-2|TRBJ1-4
CASSLDRAGSNEKLFF
TGTGCCAGCAGCTTAGACAGGGCCGGCTCGAATGAAAAACTGTTTTTT
>few|.|14|TRBV5-1|TRBJ2-5
CASSLKLGGETQYF
TGCGCCAGCAGCTTGAAATTAGGGGGAGAGACCCAGTACTTC
>.|TRBD2|15|TRBV27|TRBJ2-2
CASRPGLAGTGELFF
TGTGCCAGCAGACCGGGGCTAGCGGGCACCGGGGAGCTGTTTTTT
>.|TRBD1|16|TRBV15|TRBJ2-7
CATSGARTGNGYEQYF
TGTGCCACCAGTGGCGCCCGGACAGGGAATGGTTACGAGCAGTACTTC
>many|TRBD1|14|TRBV7-2|TRBJ2-3
CASSLAGGLDTQYF
TGTGCCAGCAGCTTAGCAGGGGGCCTGGATACGCAGTATTTT
>few|.|15|TRBV4-1|TRBJ1-5
CASSQDNVPGQPQHF
TGCGCCAGCAGCCAAGACAACGTCCCGGGTCAGCCCCAGCATTTT
>few|.|13|TRBV12-3/TRBV12-4|TRBJ2-7
CASSPLAGGEQYF
TGTGCCAGCAGTCCCCTGGCCGGGGGCGAGCAGTACTTC
>many|TRBD2|16|TRBV7-2|TRBJ2-3
CASRPTSGRSGDTQYF
TGTGCCAGCAGACCGACTAGCGGGAGGTCAGGAGATACGCAGTATTTT
>.|.|15|TRBV12-3/TRBV12-4|TRBJ2-5
CASSGGTRAEETQYF
TGTGCCAGCAGTGGTGGGACGCGGGCCGAAGAGACCCAGTACTTC
>.|.|13|TRBV20-1|TRBJ1-6
CSAVGQHNSPLHF
TGCAGTGCGGTCGGACAGCATAATTCACCCCTCCACTTT